One and the same sample provided the 6 T cell receptor beta chains below, sequenced in a study of identical twins. TCRdb fed the 5' RACE reads into MiXCR, producing one record per CDR3 protein. The repertoire holds hundreds of thousands of distinct CDR3 sequences, 7.1% seen once, with roughly 1.6% in the top ten. These data were likewise used in another study, on yellow fever vaccine responses in identical twins.

What was sequenced was PBMCs. These receptors all stem from a woman in her late teens or twenties in good health.

The rearrangement links TRBV6-1 to TRBJ1-5, with unresolved D. Trimming removed 5 bases from V and 7 bases from J, with 12 bases in between. This CDR3 has 13 amino acids. CDR1 and CDR2 (germline): MNHNS, SASEGT. The CDR3 reads CASSPRKEQPQHF. In DNA, the CDR3 is TGTGCCAGCAGTCCGAGGAAGGAGCAGCCCCAGCATTTT.

This chain joins TRBV7-9 and TRBJ2-3; 11 positions agree with TRBD2. Germline V gene sequence: CDR1 SEHNR, CDR2 FQNEAQ (reference sequence). The CDR3 covers 16 residues. The J segment lost 5 bases and the V segment lost 4 bases, leaving 8 bases of the junction unmatched. The CDR3 region has the DNA TGTGCCAGCAGCTCCCGGTCTAGCGGGGGGCAAGATACGCAGTATTTT. This gives the protein CASSSRSSGGQDTQYF.

The table lists this clonotype with a few counts. This chain joins TRBV5-1 and TRBJ2-5; 10 bases line up with TRBD2. J gave up 1 base and V 4 bases, and 10 bases lay outside the gene matches. Germline lookup yields CDR1 SGHRS and CDR2 YFSETQ. The length of the CDR3 is 17 residues. The CDR3 sequence: CASSGPGLAKTQETQYF. In nucleotides, the CDR3 is TGCGCCAGCAGCGGTCCGGGACTAGCGAAGACCCAAGAGACCCAGTACTTC. Together with reference TRBV5-1 and TRBJ2-5, the CDR3 gives the full variable domain: KAGVTQTPRYLIKTRGQQVTLSCSPISGHRSVSWYQQTPGQGLQFLFEYFSETQRNKGNFPGRFSGRQFSNSRSEMNVSTLELGDSALYLCASSGPGLAKTQETQYFGPGTRLLVL.

The rearrangement joins TRBV3-1 to TRBJ2-7; D is tentatively TRBD1 or TRBD2 (7 bases each). The CDR3 contains 16 residues. Trimming took off 1 base at V and 4 bases at J, with 17 bases between the two ends. Germline CDR1 and CDR2: LGHDT and YNNKEL (reference sequence). The CDR3 nucleotides read TGTGCCAGCAGCCAAGGAGGGGGCAGCGGGGCATACGAGCAGTACGTC. Protein: CASSQGGGSGAYEQYV.

The chain combines TRBV7-3 with TRBJ1-6; TRBD1 is a possible D gene (5 bases). Germline loops: CDR1 SGHTA, CDR2 FQGTGA. The CDR3 is made up of 14 amino acids. V was trimmed by 5 bases and J by 7 bases, leaving 12 bases between them. CDR3 sequence: CASSESTENSPLHF. In DNA form, the CDR3 reads TGTGCCAGCAGCGAATCGACAGAAAATTCACCCCTCCACTTT.

V and J are TRBV6-1 and TRBJ2-1; TRBD2 matches at 12 bases. V trimming: 4 bases; J trimming: 8 bases; junction bases outside the gene matches: 3. Germline V lookup: CDR1 MNHNS, CDR2 SASEGT. The CDR3 sequence is 14 residues long. DNA for the CDR3: TGTGCCAGCAGTGCGACTAGCGGGAGTCATGAGCAGTTCTTC. This sequence encodes CASSATSGSHEQFF.